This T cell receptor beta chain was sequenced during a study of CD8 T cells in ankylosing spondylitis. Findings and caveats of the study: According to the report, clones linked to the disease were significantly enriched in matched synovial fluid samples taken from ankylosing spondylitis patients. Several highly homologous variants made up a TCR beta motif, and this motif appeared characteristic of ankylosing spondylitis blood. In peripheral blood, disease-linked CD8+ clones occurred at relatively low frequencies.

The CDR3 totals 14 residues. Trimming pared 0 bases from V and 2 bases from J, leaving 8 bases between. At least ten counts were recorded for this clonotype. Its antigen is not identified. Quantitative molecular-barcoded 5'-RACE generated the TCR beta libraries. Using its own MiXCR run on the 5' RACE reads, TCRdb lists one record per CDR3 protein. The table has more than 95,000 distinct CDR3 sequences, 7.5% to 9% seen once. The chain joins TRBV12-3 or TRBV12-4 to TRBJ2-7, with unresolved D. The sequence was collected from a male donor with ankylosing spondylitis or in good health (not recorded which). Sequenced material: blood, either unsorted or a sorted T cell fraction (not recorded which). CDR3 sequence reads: CASSLAQNTYEQYF. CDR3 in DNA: TGTGCCAGCAGTTTAGCACAGAACACCTACGAGCAGTACTTC.